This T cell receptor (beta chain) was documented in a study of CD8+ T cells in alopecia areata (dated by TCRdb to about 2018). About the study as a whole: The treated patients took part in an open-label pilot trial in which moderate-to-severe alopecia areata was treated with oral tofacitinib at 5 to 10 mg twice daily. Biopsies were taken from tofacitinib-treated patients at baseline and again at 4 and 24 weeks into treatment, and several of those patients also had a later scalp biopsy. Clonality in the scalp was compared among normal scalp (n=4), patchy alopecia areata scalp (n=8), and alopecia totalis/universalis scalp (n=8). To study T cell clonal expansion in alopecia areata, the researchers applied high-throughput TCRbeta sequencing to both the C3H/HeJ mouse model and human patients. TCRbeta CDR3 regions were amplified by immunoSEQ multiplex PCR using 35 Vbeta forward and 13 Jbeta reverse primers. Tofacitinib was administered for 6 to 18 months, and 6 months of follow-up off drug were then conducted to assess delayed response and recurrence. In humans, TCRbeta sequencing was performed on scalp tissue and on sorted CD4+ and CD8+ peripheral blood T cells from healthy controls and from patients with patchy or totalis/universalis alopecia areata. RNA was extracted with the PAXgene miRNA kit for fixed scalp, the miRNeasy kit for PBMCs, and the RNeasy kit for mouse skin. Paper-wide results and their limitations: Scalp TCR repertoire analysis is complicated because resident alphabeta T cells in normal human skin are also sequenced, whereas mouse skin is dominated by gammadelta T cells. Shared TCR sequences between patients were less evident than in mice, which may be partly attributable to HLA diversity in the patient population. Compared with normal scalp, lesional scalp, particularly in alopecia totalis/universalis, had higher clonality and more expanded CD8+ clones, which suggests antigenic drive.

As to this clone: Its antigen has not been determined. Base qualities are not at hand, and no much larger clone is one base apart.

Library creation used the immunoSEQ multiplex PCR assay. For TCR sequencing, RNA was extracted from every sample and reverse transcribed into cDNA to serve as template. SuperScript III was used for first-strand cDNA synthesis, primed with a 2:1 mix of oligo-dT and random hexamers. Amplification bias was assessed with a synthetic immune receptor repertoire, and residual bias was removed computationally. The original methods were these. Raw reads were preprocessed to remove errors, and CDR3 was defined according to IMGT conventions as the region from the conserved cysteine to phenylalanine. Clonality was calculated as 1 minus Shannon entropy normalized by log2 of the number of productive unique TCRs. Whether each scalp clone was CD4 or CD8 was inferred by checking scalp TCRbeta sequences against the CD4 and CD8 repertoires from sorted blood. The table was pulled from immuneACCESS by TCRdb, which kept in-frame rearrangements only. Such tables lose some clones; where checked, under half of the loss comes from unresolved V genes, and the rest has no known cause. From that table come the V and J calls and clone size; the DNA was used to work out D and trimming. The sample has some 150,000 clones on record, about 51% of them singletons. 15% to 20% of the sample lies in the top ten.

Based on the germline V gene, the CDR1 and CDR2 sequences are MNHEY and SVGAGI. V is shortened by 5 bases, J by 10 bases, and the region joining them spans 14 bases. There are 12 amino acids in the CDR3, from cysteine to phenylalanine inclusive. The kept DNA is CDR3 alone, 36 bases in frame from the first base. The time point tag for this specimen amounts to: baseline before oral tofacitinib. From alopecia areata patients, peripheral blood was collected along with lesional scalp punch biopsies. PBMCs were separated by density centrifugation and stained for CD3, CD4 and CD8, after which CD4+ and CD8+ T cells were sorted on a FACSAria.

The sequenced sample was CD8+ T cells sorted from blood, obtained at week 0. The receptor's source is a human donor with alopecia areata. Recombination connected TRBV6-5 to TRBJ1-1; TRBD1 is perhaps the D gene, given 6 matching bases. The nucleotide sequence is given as TGTGCCAGCAGTAAAACAGGGTTGGCAGCTTTCTTT. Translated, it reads CASSKTGLAAFF.